One sample yielded the 11 T cell receptor beta chains listed below, sequenced in a study of blood T cell repertoires in COVID-19. Libraries were prepared by immunoSEQ multiplex PCR; TCRdb keeps only in-frame clonotypes and omits some of them. Of some 180,000 clones in the sample, 83% are singletons; the top ten hold roughly 19%. Sequenced: peripheral blood. These TCRs come from a woman in her 70s who had recovered from COVID-19.

The chain combines TRBV4-2 with TRBJ2-7, with D unresolved. CDR1 is LGHNA and CDR2 is YNFKEQ in the germline V gene. Trimming removed 2 bases at V and 5 bases at J, with 16 bases between. The CDR3 runs to 15 residues. As DNA, the CDR3 is TGTGCCAGCAGCCAATTTTTCCTACAGATCCACGAGCAGTACTTC. Translation: CASSQFFLQIHEQYF.

This chain links TRBV19 with TRBJ1-1, with TRBD1 matching over 7 bases. The germline V gene has CDR1 LNHDA and CDR2 SQIVND (reference sequence). The CDR3 has 16 residues. Losses at the gene ends were 7 bases for V and 8 bases for J; bases not matched to a gene: 19. The CDR3 is CASKAPNRGGTGEAFF. For the CDR3, the DNA is TGTGCCAGTAAGGCCCCTAACAGGGGCGGAACAGGCGAAGCTTTCTTT.

This chain links TRBV15 with TRBJ2-6, with TRBD2 as a possible D gene (5 bases). The germline V gene encodes CDR1 LNHNV and CDR2 YYDKDF (reference sequence). The V end was cut by 0 bases, the J end by 3 bases, with 12 bases between. CDR3 size: 17 residues. The CDR3 region is CATSRERVGFGANVLTF. Written as DNA, the CDR3 is TGTGCCACCAGCAGAGAGAGGGTCGGGTTTGGGGCCAACGTCCTGACTTTC.

This clone showed up just once. The gene calls are TRBV3-1 (or the pseudogene TRBV3-2) and TRBJ2-6, with TRBD1 as a possible D gene (5 bases). Trimming cost V 7 bases and J 7 bases, with 14 bases left between them. Germline-derived CDR1 and CDR2 are LGHDT and YNNKEL (reference sequence). The length of the CDR3 is 14 residues. The CDR3 sequence is CASTLRQSANVLTF. The CDR3 DNA sequence: TGTGCCAGCACCCTAAGACAGAGTGCCAACGTCCTGACTTTC.

The chain is built from TRBV5-1 and TRBJ1-4, with a weak D call TRBD1 (5 bases). The CDR3 runs 16 residues. The V end was cut by 1 base, the J end by 2 bases, with 12 bases between. Germline-derived CDR1 and CDR2 are SGHRS and YFSETQ. CDR3 loop: CASSLWRGSTNEKLFF. In nucleotides, the CDR3 is TGCGCCAGCAGCTTGTGGCGGGGGTCCACTAATGAAAAACTGTTTTTT.

The chain has TRBV7-8 and TRBJ1-2; a possible D gene is TRBD1 (6 bases). Trimming removed 5 bases from V and 7 bases from J, with 17 bases in between. Germline-derived CDR1 and CDR2 are SGHVS and FQNEAQ. The CDR3 loop spans 14 amino acids. CDR3 amino acids: CASSPPTGMGGYTF. The CDR3 nucleotides are TGTGCCAGCAGCCCGCCAACAGGGATGGGTGGCTACACCTTC.

This sequence joins TRBV6-5 and TRBJ2-7, with TRBD1 as a possible D gene (6 bases). V was cut by 5 bases and J by 2 bases, with 16 bases left in between. CDR3 length: 15 residues. The V gene's germline CDR1 is MNHEY and CDR2 SVGAGI. The chain's CDR3 is CASSPDPQGAYEQYF. The CDR3 DNA follows: TGTGCCAGCAGTCCCGATCCACAGGGTGCCTACGAGCAGTACTTC.

Comments on this clone: At one boundary the junction diverges from the germline segment, which might be a read error. V gene TRBV7-7 combines with J gene TRBJ1-1, with unresolved D. The CDR3 is made up of 13 amino acids. Per germline, CDR1 SSHAT and CDR2 FNYEAQ (reference sequence). CDR3 bases: TGTGCTAGCAGCGCAACTAGGAACACTGAAGCTTTCTTT. It is translated as CASSATRNTEAFF.

This clone came up once. This chain connects TRBV7-9 to TRBJ2-3, with TRBD1 matching 10 bases. The V gene end was trimmed by 5 bases and the J gene end by 1 base; junction bases not matched to a gene: 6. CDR1 and CDR2 (germline): SEHNR, FQNEAQ (reference sequence). There are 16 residues in the CDR3. CDR3 coding DNA: TGTGCCAGCAGCCCCCCCGGGACAGGGGGCACAGATACGCAGTATTTT. Translated: CASSPPGTGGTDTQYF. Combining the CDR3 with reference TRBV7-9 and TRBJ2-3 gives the whole variable domain DTGVSQNPRHKITKRGQNVTFRCDPISEHNRLYWYRQTLGQGPEFLTYFQNEAQLEKSRLLSDRFSAERPKGSFSTLEIQRTEQGDSAMYLCASSPPGTGGTDTQYFGPGTRLTVL.

V and J are TRBV4-2 and TRBJ2-7; 14 bases match TRBD2. Per the germline V gene, CDR1 is LGHNA and CDR2 is YNFKEQ. V shed 0 bases and J 3 bases; nucleotides not matched to a gene: 7. The CDR3 sequence is 18 residues long. The CDR3 loop is CASSQEGTSGRGHYEQYF. DNA for the CDR3: TGTGCCAGCAGCCAAGAGGGGACTAGCGGGAGAGGCCACTACGAGCAGTACTTC.

V is TRBV6-5 and J is TRBJ1-2, with 8 positions matching TRBD1. The CDR3 is 15 residues long. V lost 2 bases to trimming and J lost 5 bases; unmatched junction nucleotides: 7. The germline gives CDR1 MNHEY, CDR2 SVGAGI. The CDR3 nucleotides read TGTGCCAGCAGTTACGGACAGGGTACGGTTTATGGCTACACCTTC. Translation gives CASSYGQGTVYGYTF.